Below, one T cell receptor (beta chain) is given with its context. These data are taken from a study of identifying expanded T cells in peripheral blood. Assay: immunoSEQ multiplex PCR; the TCRdb copy retains only in-frame clones and omits some. The data contain about 94,000 clones, nearly 90% of them singletons. The CDR3 length is 15 residues. Trimming took off 5 bases at V and 7 bases at J, with 18 bases between the two ends. Germline-derived CDR1 and CDR2 are SGHVS and FNYEAQ. This TCR derives from a person aged 18 to 75 in good health. Material for sequencing was blood. The rearrangement links TRBV7-6 to TRBJ2-1, with D perhaps matching TRBD2 (6 bases). CDR3 bases: TGTGCCAGCAGCCCCCAGAGTTCTAGCGTGAATGAGCAGTTCTTC. Protein product: CASSPQSSSVNEQFF.